These 8 T cell receptor beta chains were all obtained from the same sample, sequenced in a study of shared clonotypes between healthy human individuals. Profiling relied on immunoSEQ multiplex PCR, and the TCRdb table lists in-frame clones only, not all of them. Of some 2,000,000 clones in the sample, roughly 96% were seen once. Specimen: naive CD4+ T cells sorted from blood. Documented subset: CD45RA+ positively selected. The receptor source for this set is a man aged 18 to 30 in good health.

Of note for this clone: In the same sample, other DNA sequences code for this CDR3. The V and J genes are TRBV9 and TRBJ2-3; no definite D call. Germline CDR1 is SGDLS and CDR2 is YYNGEE. The CDR3 totals 14 residues. Between the trimmed V and J ends, which lost 0 bases and 0 bases, there was a span of 5 bases. The CDR3 sequence is CASSVESSTDTQYF. CDR3 nucleotide sequence: TGTGCCAGCAGCGTAGAGTCGAGCACAGATACGCAGTATTTT.

This chain links TRBV6-1 with TRBJ2-2; perhaps TRBD2 as D (6 bases). The CDR3 has 14 amino acids. Trimming took off 8 bases at V and 0 bases at J, with 10 bases between the two ends. Germline values: CDR1 MNHNS, CDR2 SASEGT. For the CDR3, the DNA is TGTGCCAGCCGGACTACAGCGAACACCGGGGAGCTGTTTTTT. This gives the protein CASRTTANTGELFF.

This clone was seen more than once but under ten times. This chain links TRBV7-2 with TRBJ2-7, with D tentatively TRBD1 (5 bases). The germline V gene has CDR1 SGHTA and CDR2 FQGNSA. This CDR3 spans 12 amino acids. V lost 5 bases and J 3 bases, leaving 8 bases between the germline ends. CDR3 sequence (DNA): TGTGCCAGCAGCCATGACAGCTACGAGCAGTACTTC. It translates to CASSHDSYEQYF. The full variable domain, in which reference TRBV7-2 and TRBJ2-7 provide the parts outside the CDR3, is GAGVSQSPSNKVTEKGKDVELRCDPISGHTALYWYRQSLGQGLEFLIYFQGNSAPDKSGLPSDRFSAERTGGSVSTLTIQRTQQEDSAVYLCASSHDSYEQYFGPGTRLTVT.

In regard to this clone: Other DNA sequences in the same sample also yield this CDR3. The CDR3 sequence: CAISEAVSGNTIYF. The CDR3 DNA reads TGTGCCATCAGTGAGGCGGTCTCTGGAAACACCATATATTTT. This sequence joins TRBV10-3 and TRBJ1-3; D call uncertain. The V end was cut by 2 bases, the J end by 0 bases, with 5 bases between. Per germline, CDR1 ENHRY and CDR2 SYGVKD. The CDR3 consists of 14 residues.

V is TRBV7-8 and J is TRBJ1-2; D gene uncertain. The CDR3 totals 14 residues. Trimming stripped 1 base from V and 3 bases from J, with 9 bases between. Per the germline V gene, CDR1 is SGHVS and CDR2 is FQNEAQ. The CDR3 here is CASSLGGPYYGYTF. The CDR3 coding sequence is TGTGCCAGCAGCTTAGGCGGGCCTTACTATGGCTACACCTTC.

This clone was seen a handful of times. The chain recombines TRBV4-1 with TRBJ2-1; 8 nucleotides line up with TRBD1. Germline CDR1 MGHRA, CDR2 YSYEKL. V gave up 4 bases and J gave up 3 bases; unmatched junction bases: 11. The CDR3 is 17 residues long. The CDR3, as DNA: TGCGCCAGCAGCCCCGACGTCGCAGGGGGCTACTACAATGAGCAGTTCTTC. It specifies CASSPDVAGGYYNEQFF.

The J gene is TRBJ1-5, the V gene TRBV6-1; 7 bases fit TRBD1. V lost 6 bases to trimming and J lost 2 bases; unmatched junction nucleotides: 7. The CDR3 loop spans 15 amino acids. The germline V gene encodes CDR1 MNHNS and CDR2 SASEGT. The CDR3 loop is CASSQQGRGNQPQHF. The CDR3 nucleotides read TGTGCCAGCAGCCAACAGGGGCGAGGCAATCAGCCCCAGCATTTT.

On this clone itself: The sample contains more than one DNA sequence encoding this CDR3. The chain combines TRBV9 with TRBJ2-5, with a weak D call TRBD1 (6 bases). Trimming removed 4 bases from V and 3 bases from J, with 10 bases in between. This CDR3 is built from 13 residues. Germline values: CDR1 SGDLS, CDR2 YYNGEE. The CDR3, as DNA: TGTGCCAGCAGCCAGGGGCTAGAAGAGACCCAGTACTTC. Its translation: CASSQGLEETQYF.